The T cell receptor beta chain described here comes from a study of T cell clonality in common variable immunodeficiency. Findings and caveats of the study: TCRbeta clonality was increased in CVID versus healthy controls.

Produced via immunoSEQ multiplex PCR; TCRdb's table is partial and in-frame only. The repertoire consists of about 35,000 clones, none detected only once. In this sample, this clone turned up many times. Its antigen is not known. The read comes to an end 3 residues before the CDR3 does, leaving the germline J gene to fill in the end. Germline V lookup: CDR1 ENHRY, CDR2 SYGVKD. V dropped 0 bases and J dropped 1 base, with 9 bases sitting between them. CDR3 size: 15 residues. This receptor was taken from a person between 18 and 75 years old in good health. The specimen sequenced was peripheral blood mononuclear cells. The chain links TRBV10-3 to TRBJ1-1; maybe TRBD1 (5 bases). This chain's CDR3 is CAISESAGPNTEAFF. The covered CDR3 bases are TGTGCCATCAGTGAGTCGGCAGGGCCGAACACTGAA.